This is a list of T cell receptor beta chains from one sample in a study of CD8 T cell repertoires and HIV-1 epitope variants. The method was immunoSEQ multiplex PCR; TCRdb's version includes in-frame clones alone and lacks a portion of them. The table includes 4,500 to 5,500 clones, roughly 76% detected once. Their antigen targets remain unknown. The sample comprised cultured CD8+ T cells derived from PBMCs. These receptors were obtained from a male donor with HIV. The CDR3 runs from the conserved cysteine through the conserved F or W. D genes are given only for firm matches. Only some rows state a clone size, as once, few, many or a class for expanded clones.

J	D	size	V	DNA	CDR3
TRBJ2-1	TRBD2	NA	TRBV10-3	TGTGCCATCAGTGAAGGCGGGGGATACAATGAGCAGTTCTTC	CAISEGGGYNEQFF
TRBJ2-7	NA	NA	TRBV11-2	TGTGCCAGCAGCTTTAGTAGACAGTACGAGCAGTACTTC	CASSFSRQYEQYF
TRBJ2-2	NA	NA	TRBV5-1	TGCGCCAGCAGCTTCCTTCAGGTTTTCAGGGAACCAGGACTTGCCGGGGAGCTGTTTTTT	CASSFLQVFREPGLAGELFF
TRBJ1-5	NA	NA	TRBV7-2	TGTGCCAGCAGCTTAGAAGGTTATAGCAATCAGCCCCAGCATTTT	CASSLEGYSNQPQHF
TRBJ2-2	TRBD2	NA	TRBV9	TGTGCCAGCAGCGTAGCATATCCGGGGGGGCACACCGGGGAGCTGTTTTTT	CASSVAYPGGHTGELFF
TRBJ2-1	NA	NA	TRBV19	TGTGCCAGTAGTATAGGTTTGGCAGCCTACAATGAGCAGTTCTTC	CASSIGLAAYNEQFF
TRBJ1-1	NA	large	TRBV7-9	TGTGCCAGCAGCCCCCGGGGGATGGGGGCATCGAGAACTGAAGCTTTCTTT	CASSPRGMGASRTEAFF
TRBJ2-1	NA	NA	TRBV20-1	TGCAGTGCTAGAGAACCAAACTCGGAGTTCTTC	CSAREPNSEFF
TRBJ2-7	NA	NA	TRBV19	TGTGCCAGTAGTACGGACGGCTCCTACGAGCAGTACTTC	CASSTDGSYEQYF
TRBJ2-7	TRBD2	NA	TRBV11-2	TGTGCCAGCGGGCCAGCGGGGAGAGCCTACGAGCAGTACTTC	CASGPAGRAYEQYF
TRBJ2-5	TRBD2	once	TRBV5-4	TGTGCCAGCAGCCAGCCCGGGACTACCAATGGAGAGACCCAGTACTTC	CASSQPGTTNGETQYF
TRBJ1-2	TRBD1	NA	TRBV28	TGTGCCAGCAGTTTAACCGTCAAAACGACAGGGGCGATGGCCGGCTACACCTTC	CASSLTVKTTGAMAGYTF
TRBJ2-2	NA	NA	TRBV28	TGTGCCAGCAGGGTTGGGGAGAACACCGGGGAGCTGTTTTTT	CASRVGENTGELFF
TRBJ2-1	NA	NA	TRBV7-6	TGTGCCAGCAGCTTAGAATCAGGATATGAGCAGTTCTTC	CASSLESGYEQFF
TRBJ2-1	NA	NA	TRBV9	TGTGCCAGCAGCGTAGGGTCAGCCAATGAGCAGTTCTTC	CASSVGSANEQFF
TRBJ1-1	NA	NA	TRBV5-4	TGTGCCAGCAGCTTGCGCGGACGCTCCGGGACTGAAGCTTTCTTT	CASSLRGRSGTEAFF
TRBJ2-7	NA	few	TRBV6-5	TGTGCCAGCAGTTACTCGGAGGGGAACCCCTACGAGCAGTACTTC	CASSYSEGNPYEQYF
TRBJ2-4	NA	NA	TRBV7-9	TGTGCCAGCAGCCGAAGGTCCGGGGAGGACATTCAGTACTTC	CASSRRSGEDIQYF
TRBJ2-3	TRBD2	NA	TRBV2	TGTGCCAGCAGGCTAGCGGGGGTTAGCACAGATACGCAGTATTTT	CASRLAGVSTDTQYF